This TCR beta chain was found in a study of blood T cell repertoires in COVID-19. About the research overall: The cDNA or gDNA used as material had been derived from T cells, B-cell-depleted T cells, or PBMCs.

Generated by immunoSEQ multiplex PCR, the TCRdb table keeps only in-frame clones and is missing some. The sample records some 370,000 clones, around 90% being singletons. Germline CDR1 is MNHEY and CDR2 is SVGAGI. The CDR3 is 14 amino acids. With V trimmed by 5 bases and J by 6 bases, 7 bases remained unmatched. The specimen was peripheral blood. The genes are TRBV6-5 and TRBJ1-2, with 9 bases lining up with TRBD1. This TCR came from a man younger than 30 with active or convalescent COVID-19. CDR3 sequence reads: CASSTGTGSNGYTF. The CDR3 coding sequence is TGTGCCAGCAGTACCGGGACAGGGAGCAATGGCTACACCTTC.